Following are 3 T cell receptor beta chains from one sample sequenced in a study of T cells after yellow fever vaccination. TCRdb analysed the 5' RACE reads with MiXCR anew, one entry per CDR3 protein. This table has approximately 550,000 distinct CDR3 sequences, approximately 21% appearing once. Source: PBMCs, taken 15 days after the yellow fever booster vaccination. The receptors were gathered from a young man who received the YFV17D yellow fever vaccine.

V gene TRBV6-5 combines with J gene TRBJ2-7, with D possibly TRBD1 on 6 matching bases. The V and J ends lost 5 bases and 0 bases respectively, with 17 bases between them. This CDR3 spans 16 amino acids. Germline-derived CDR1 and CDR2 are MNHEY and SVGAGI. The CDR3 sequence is CASSTRGDTRSYEQYF. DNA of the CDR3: TGTGCCAGCAGTACTCGAGGGGACACCCGCTCCTACGAGCAGTACTTC.

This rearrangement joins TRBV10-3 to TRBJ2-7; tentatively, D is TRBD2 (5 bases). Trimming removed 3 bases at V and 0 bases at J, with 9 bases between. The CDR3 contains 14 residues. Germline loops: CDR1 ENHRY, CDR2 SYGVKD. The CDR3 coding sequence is TGTGCCATCAGTGATAATAGCGTCTCCTACGAGCAGTACTTC. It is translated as CAISDNSVSYEQYF.

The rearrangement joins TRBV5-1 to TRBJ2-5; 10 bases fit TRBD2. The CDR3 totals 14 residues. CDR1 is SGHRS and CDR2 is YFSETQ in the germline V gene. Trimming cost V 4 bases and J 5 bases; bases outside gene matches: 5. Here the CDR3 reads CASSDTSGKETQYF. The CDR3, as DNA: TGCGCCAGCAGCGACACTAGCGGGAAGGAGACCCAGTACTTC.